This T cell receptor beta chain was observed in a study of shared clonotypes between healthy human individuals. Terminally differentiated effector memory CD45RA+ cells were left out of the naive CD8 fraction, which was CD45RO-negative and positively selected for CCR7. Overall study findings and caveats: Researchers sampled only blood; tissue repertoires likely differ. Researchers found naive subsets generally carried larger estimated richness than memory subsets.

The test was conducted at deep level. Sequencing used immunoSEQ multiplex PCR; TCRdb keeps in-frame clones, though not all of them. The table lists approximately 2,200,000 clones, about 93% of them singletons. Germline V lookup: CDR1 LGHNA, CDR2 YNFKEQ. This CDR3 is 13 amino acids long. Trimming left V 4 bases short and J 6 bases short, with 10 bases between. A word on this clone: Its antigen is not known.

The source material was naive CD8+ T cells from PBMCs. This receptor was identified in a man between 18 and 29 years old in good health. Some clones in this sample may be carry-over from other donors' samples. The gene calls are TRBV4-2 and TRBJ1-5; D uncertain. In DNA form, the CDR3 reads TGTGCCAGCAGCCCCCTTCCGGCTCAGCCCCAGCATTTT. This gives the protein CASSPLPAQPQHF.